What follows are 7 T cell receptor beta chains derived from one specimen sequenced in a study of blood T cell repertoires in COVID-19. The protocol was immunoSEQ multiplex PCR, while the TCRdb copy is restricted to in-frame clones and leaves out a portion. The repertoire includes roughly 97,000 clones, about 80% of them detected once, and 26% sits in the top ten. Sample: peripheral blood. The receptors shown here come from a man aged 60 to 69 with acute or convalescent COVID-19.

V is TRBV5-4 and J is TRBJ2-2, with D possibly matching TRBD1 (6 bases). The germline V gene has CDR1 SGHNT and CDR2 YYREEE (reference sequence). This CDR3 is built from 16 residues. V was cut by 4 bases and J by 2 bases, with 15 bases left in between. CDR3 sequence reads: CASSDRGRGNTGELFF. The CDR3, as DNA: TGTGCCAGCAGCGATCGGGGCAGGGGAAACACCGGGGAGCTGTTTTTT.

The V and J genes are TRBV11-2 and TRBJ1-1; D gene uncertain. Germline CDR1 SGHAT, CDR2 FQNNGV. CDR3 length: 14 residues. Trimming left V 2 bases short and J 2 bases short, with 9 bases between. The CDR3 reads CASSLRAVNTEAFF. The DNA of the CDR3 is TGTGCCAGCAGCTTAAGAGCCGTAAACACTGAAGCTTTCTTT.

The genes are TRBV2 and TRBJ1-1; D gene uncertain. Germline V gene data show CDR1 as SNHLY and CDR2 as FYNNEI. Trimming left V 4 bases short and J 7 bases short, with 13 bases between. The CDR3 is made up of 13 amino acids. CDR3 nucleotide sequence: TGTGCCAGCAGTGTTTCTGCGGCAGATGAAGCTTTCTTT. Amino acids: CASSVSAADEAFF.

The chain links TRBV9 to TRBJ1-3; weak D call: TRBD1 (6 bases). CDR1 and CDR2 (germline): SGDLS, YYNGEE. Trimming removed 4 bases from V and 4 bases from J, with 18 bases in between. The CDR3 is 16 residues long. The CDR3 loop is CASSPRPPGTGNTIYF. CDR3 sequence (DNA): TGTGCCAGCAGCCCGAGGCCTCCAGGGACAGGAAACACCATATATTTT.

The V and J genes are TRBV7-9 and TRBJ1-4; 12 bases line up with TRBD1. The V and J ends lost 5 bases and 7 bases, in that order; junction bases with no gene match: 5. Germline V gene data show CDR1 as SEHNR and CDR2 as FQNEAQ (reference sequence). The CDR3 is 15 amino acids. CDR3 amino acids: CASSLGTGGGEKLFF. CDR3 bases: TGTGCCAGCAGCCTCGGGACAGGGGGCGGTGAAAAACTGTTTTTT.

This chain connects TRBV15 to TRBJ1-1, with D maybe TRBD1 (5 bases). This CDR3 contains 14 residues. Looked up from germline, CDR1 is LNHNV and CDR2 is YYDKDF (reference sequence). V was cut by 3 bases and J by 2 bases, with 10 bases left in between. CDR3 sequence: CATSRPGGNTEAFF. The CDR3 DNA reads TGTGCCACCAGCAGGCCGGGGGGAAACACTGAAGCTTTCTTT.

The gene calls are TRBV28 and TRBJ2-5, with D uncertain. CDR1 is MDHEN, CDR2 SYDVKM, per germline. The CDR3 sequence is 14 residues long. V dropped 3 bases and J dropped 5 bases, with 13 bases sitting between them. The DNA of the CDR3 is TGTGCCAGCAGTTTCGCGGTAGCCAGCGAGACCCAGTACTTC. It is translated as CASSFAVASETQYF.